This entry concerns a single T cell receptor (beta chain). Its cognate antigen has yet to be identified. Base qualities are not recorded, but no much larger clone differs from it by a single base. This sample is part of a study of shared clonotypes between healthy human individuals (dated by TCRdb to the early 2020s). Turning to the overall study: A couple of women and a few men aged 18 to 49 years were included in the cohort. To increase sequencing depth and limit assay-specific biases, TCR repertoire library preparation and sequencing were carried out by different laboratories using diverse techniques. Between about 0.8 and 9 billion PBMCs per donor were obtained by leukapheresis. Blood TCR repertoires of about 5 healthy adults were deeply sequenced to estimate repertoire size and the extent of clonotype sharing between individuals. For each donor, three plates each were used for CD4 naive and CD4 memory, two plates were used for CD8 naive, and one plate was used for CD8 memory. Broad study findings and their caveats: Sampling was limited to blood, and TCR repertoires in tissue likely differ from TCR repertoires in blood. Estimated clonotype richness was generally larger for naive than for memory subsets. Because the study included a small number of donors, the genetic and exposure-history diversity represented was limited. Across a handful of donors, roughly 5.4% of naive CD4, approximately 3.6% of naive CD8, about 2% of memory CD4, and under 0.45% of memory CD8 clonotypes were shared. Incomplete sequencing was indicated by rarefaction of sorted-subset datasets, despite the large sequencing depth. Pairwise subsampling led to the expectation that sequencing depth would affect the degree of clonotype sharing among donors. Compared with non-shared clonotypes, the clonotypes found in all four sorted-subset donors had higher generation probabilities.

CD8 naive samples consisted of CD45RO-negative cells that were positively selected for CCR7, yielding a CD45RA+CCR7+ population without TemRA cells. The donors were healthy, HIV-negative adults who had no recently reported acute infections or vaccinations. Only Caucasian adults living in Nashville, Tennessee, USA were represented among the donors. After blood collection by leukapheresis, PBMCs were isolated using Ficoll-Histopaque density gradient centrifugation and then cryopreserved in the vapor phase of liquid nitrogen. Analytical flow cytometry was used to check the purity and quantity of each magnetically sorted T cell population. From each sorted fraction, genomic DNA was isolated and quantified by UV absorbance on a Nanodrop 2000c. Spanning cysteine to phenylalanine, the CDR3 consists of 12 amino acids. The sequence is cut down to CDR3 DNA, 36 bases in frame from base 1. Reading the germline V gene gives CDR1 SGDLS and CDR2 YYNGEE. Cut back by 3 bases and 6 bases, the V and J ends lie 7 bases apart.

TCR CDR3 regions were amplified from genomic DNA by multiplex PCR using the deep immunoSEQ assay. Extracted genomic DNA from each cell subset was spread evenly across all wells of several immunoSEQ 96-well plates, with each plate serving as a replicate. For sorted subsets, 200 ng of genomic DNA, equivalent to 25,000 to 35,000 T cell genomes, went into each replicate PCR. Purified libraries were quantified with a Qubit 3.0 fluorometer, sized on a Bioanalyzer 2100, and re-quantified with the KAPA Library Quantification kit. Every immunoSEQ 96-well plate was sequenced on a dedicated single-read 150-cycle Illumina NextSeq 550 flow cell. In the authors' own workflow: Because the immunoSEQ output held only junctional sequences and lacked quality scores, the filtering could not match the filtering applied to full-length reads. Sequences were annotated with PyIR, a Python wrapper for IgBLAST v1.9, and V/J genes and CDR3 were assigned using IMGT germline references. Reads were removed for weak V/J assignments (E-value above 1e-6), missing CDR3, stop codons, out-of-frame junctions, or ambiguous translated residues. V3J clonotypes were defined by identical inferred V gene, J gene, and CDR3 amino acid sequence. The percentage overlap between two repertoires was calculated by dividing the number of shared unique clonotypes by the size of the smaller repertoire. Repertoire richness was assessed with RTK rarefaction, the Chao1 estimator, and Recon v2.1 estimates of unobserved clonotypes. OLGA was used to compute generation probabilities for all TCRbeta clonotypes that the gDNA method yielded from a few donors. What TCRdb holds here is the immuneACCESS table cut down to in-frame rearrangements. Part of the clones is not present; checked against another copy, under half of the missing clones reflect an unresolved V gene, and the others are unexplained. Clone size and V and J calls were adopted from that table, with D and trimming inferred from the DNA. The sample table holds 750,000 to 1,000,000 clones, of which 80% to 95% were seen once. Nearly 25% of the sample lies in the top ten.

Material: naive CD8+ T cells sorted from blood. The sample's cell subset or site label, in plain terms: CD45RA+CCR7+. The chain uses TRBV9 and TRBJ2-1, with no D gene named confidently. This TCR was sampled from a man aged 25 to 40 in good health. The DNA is TGTGCCAGCAGCGGGTGGGGCAATGAGCAGTTCTTC. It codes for CASSGWGNEQFF.